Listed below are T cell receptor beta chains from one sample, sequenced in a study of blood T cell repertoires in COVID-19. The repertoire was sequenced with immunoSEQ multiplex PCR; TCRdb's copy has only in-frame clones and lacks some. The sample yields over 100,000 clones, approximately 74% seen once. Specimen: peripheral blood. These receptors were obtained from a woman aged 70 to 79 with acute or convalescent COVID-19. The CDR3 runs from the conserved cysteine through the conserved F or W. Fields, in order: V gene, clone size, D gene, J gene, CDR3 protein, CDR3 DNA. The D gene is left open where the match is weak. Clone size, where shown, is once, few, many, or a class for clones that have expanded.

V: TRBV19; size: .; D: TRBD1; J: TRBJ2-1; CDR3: CASSKGTGTSTSYNEQFF; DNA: TGTGCCAGTAGTAAGGGGACAGGGACTTCGACTAGCTACAATGAGCAGTTCTTC
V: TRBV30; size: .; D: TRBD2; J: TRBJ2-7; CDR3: CAWSAGDYEQYF; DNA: TGTGCCTGGAGCGCGGGGGACTACGAGCAGTACTTC
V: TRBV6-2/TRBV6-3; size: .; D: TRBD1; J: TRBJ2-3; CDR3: CASSRNRGSTDTQYF; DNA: TGTGCCAGCAGTCGAAACAGGGGAAGCACAGATACGCAGTATTTT
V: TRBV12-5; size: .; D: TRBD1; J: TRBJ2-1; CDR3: CASGSHRGERFF; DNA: TGTGCTAGTGGGTCGCACAGGGGGGAAAGGTTCTTC
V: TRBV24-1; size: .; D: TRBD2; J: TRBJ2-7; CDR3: CATSPGLAGGSSYEQYF; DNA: TGTGCCACCAGCCCCGGACTAGCGGGAGGGAGCTCCTACGAGCAGTACTTC
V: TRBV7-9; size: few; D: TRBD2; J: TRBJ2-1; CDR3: CASSKPGLAGVDEQFF; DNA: TGTGCCAGCAGCAAACCGGGACTAGCGGGAGTCGATGAGCAGTTCTTC
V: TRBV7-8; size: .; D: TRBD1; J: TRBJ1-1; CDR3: CASSPGQGAQSTEAFF; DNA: TGTGCCAGCAGCCCGGGACAGGGGGCGCAGAGCACTGAAGCTTTCTTT
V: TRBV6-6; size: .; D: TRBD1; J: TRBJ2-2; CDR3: CASSSQGQIGPGELFF; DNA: TGTGCCAGCAGTTCCCAGGGACAGATTGGGCCCGGGGAGCTGTTTTTT
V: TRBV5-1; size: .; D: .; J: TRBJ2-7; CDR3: CASSLEGGAGEQYF; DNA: TGCGCCAGCAGCTTGGAGGGGGGGGCGGGCGAGCAGTACTTC
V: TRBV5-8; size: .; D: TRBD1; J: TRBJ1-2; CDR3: CASWDRENYGYTF; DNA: TGTGCCAGCTGGGACAGAGAAAACTATGGCTACACCTTC
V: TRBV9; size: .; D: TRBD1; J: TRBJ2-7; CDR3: CASSPAGTGGYEQYF; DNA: TGTGCCAGCAGCCCAGCCGGGACAGGAGGATACGAGCAGTACTTC
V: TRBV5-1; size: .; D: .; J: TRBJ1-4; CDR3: CASSPHTSTNEKLFF; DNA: TGCGCCAGCAGCCCCCATACTTCAACTAATGAAAAACTGTTTTTT
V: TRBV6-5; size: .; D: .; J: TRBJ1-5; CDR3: CASSLAPVRPQHF; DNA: TGTGCCAGCAGCCTCGCACCGGTGCGGCCCCAGCATTTT
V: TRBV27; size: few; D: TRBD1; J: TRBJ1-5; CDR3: CASSFRGQGSNQPQHF; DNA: TGTGCCAGCAGTTTCAGGGGACAGGGAAGCAATCAGCCCCAGCATTTT
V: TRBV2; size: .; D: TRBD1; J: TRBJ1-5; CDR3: CASLDRDRGGQPQHF; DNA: TGTGCCAGCCTAGACCGGGACAGGGGGGGTCAGCCCCAGCATTTT
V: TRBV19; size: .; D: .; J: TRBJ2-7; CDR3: CASSIDSSYEQYF; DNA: TGTGCCAGTAGTATTGACAGCTCCTACGAGCAGTACTTC
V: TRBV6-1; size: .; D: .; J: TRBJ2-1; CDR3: CASSERGQSYNEQFF; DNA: TGTGCCAGCAGTGAAAGGGGACAATCCTACAATGAGCAGTTCTTC
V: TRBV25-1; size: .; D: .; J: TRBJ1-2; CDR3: CASSYSHGGYTF; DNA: TGTGCCAGCAGTTACAGTCACGGTGGCTACACCTTC
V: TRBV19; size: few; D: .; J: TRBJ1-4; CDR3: CASSQGLTNEKLFF; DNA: TGTGCCAGTAGCCAAGGACTAACTAATGAAAAACTGTTTTTT
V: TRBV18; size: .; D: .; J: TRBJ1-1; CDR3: CASLPQTLTEAFF; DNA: TGTGCCAGCCTACCCCAGACACTTACTGAAGCTTTCTTT
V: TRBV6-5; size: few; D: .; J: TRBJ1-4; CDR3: CASSYSRTAYEKLFF; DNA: TGTGCCAGCAGTTACTCGAGGACAGCTTATGAAAAACTGTTTTTT
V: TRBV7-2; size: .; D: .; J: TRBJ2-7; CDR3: CASSLDPGSYEQYF; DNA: TGTGCCAGCAGCTTAGACCCAGGCTCCTACGAGCAGTACTTC
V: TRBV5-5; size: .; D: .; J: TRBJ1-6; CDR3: CASSSFDRSPLHF; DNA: TGTGCCAGCAGCTCCTTCGACAGGTCACCCCTCCACTTT
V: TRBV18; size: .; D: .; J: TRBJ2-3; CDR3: CASSPDYSHTDTQYF; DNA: TGTGCCAGCTCACCCGACTATTCCCACACAGATACGCAGTATTTT
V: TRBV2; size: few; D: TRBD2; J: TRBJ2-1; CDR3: CASSVAGGDHIEQFF; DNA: TGTGCCAGCAGTGTAGCGGGGGGGGACCACATTGAGCAGTTCTTC
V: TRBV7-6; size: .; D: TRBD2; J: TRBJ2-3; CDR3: CASSPFLRGRGDTQYF; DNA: TGTGCCAGCAGCCCATTTCTGCGGGGGAGGGGAGATACGCAGTATTTT
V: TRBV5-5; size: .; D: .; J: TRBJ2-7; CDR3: CASSLTHYEQYF; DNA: TGTGCCAGCAGCTTAACTCATTACGAGCAGTACTTC
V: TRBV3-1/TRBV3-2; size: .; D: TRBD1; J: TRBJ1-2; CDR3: CASSLTGDHGYTF; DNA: TGTGCCAGCAGTTTAACAGGGGATCATGGCTACACCTTC